A selection of T cell receptor beta chains follows, all from one sample in a study of siplizumab effects on memory and regulatory T cells. Measured with immunoSEQ multiplex PCR; TCRdb has only the in-frame clones, and not every one. The sample contains some 100,000 clones, roughly 96% of which appear only once. Sequenced: naive CD4+ T cells sorted from blood. These receptors were obtained from a human donor in good health. The conserved cysteine and the conserved F or W are not part of the CDR3 here. Size is omitted from some rows. Given values are once, few, many or a class for expanded clones.

V gene,clone size,J gene,CDR3 protein
TRBV29-1,-,TRBJ1-4,SVEESGGLKLF
TRBV7-6,once,TRBJ1-1,ASSRQGADTEAF
TRBV7-3,-,TRBJ2-3,ASSLNGIGADTQY
TRBV11-2,-,TRBJ2-5,ASSLNYQETQY
TRBV4-1,-,TRBJ2-1,ASSRRLAGVDEQF
TRBV10-1,-,TRBJ2-1,ASSEPGGQGSYYNEQF
TRBV7-9,-,TRBJ1-2,AGETGLYGYT
TRBV9,once,TRBJ1-2,ASSVDKGQGRANYGYT
TRBV5-6,few,TRBJ1-1,ASSSLALRAF
TRBV5-4,-,TRBJ1-4,ASSLGATNEKLF
TRBV7-2,-,TRBJ2-2,ASSFRGAGTGELF
TRBV9,-,TRBJ2-7,ASSVGGGTYEQY
TRBV7-2,-,TRBJ2-2,ASSLGTGSNTGELF
TRBV10-3,-,TRBJ1-5,AISDGEIPQH
TRBV10-1,once,TRBJ2-1,ASSLGGTLNEQF
TRBV7-9,-,TRBJ2-2,ASSPPAFVLF
TRBV4-3,once,TRBJ2-2,ASSLYGQGFTGELF
TRBV5-5,-,TRBJ1-6,ASSFFVGQGLSPLH
TRBV13,once,TRBJ1-3,ASSEPPGSGNTIY
TRBV7-3,-,TRBJ1-2,ASSYQGVVGYT
TRBV4-3,-,TRBJ1-4,ASSQDLIYSPTNEKLF
TRBV19,-,TRBJ1-2,ASSIGGSNYGYT
TRBV18,-,TRBJ1-6,ASSPAGNRVNSPLH
TRBV7-6,-,TRBJ2-7,ASSPFKTGGSYEQY
TRBV7-2,-,TRBJ1-2,ASSLSLRANYGYT
TRBV7-7,few,TRBJ2-2,ASSRTGDTGELF
TRBV29-1,once,TRBJ1-2,SVRGPDYT
TRBV19,-,TRBJ2-3,ASSPWDGRSTDTQY
TRBV7-9,-,TRBJ2-7,ASSSFGTRLLDEQY
TRBV28,-,TRBJ2-1,ASSFGARQDNEQF
TRBV6-1,-,TRBJ2-7,ASSEDRFWGEQY
TRBV5-1,-,TRBJ2-5,ASSLGPRGSETQY